Listed here is a single TCR beta chain. Its antigen is unknown. No base quality information exists; no much larger clone differs at one position. The source of the sample is a study of OX40 agonist ivuxolimab in advanced cancers. Context from the whole study: Ivuxolimab, which targeted the costimulatory receptor OX40 (CD134), was an agonistic, fully human IgG2 monoclonal antibody. Intravenous ivuxolimab was administered to patients every 2 weeks at six dose levels: 0.01, 0.1, 0.3, 1.5, 3 and 10 mg/kg. Of the 50 or so patients in dose escalation, approximately 20 had hepatocellular carcinoma, around 15 had melanoma, 9 had renal cell carcinoma and 9 had head and neck cancer. In the dose-escalation cohort, 82.7% of patients were male, and the mean age was approximately 60 years, with a range of roughly 20 to 79. Prior anti-PD-1, anti-PD-L1 or anti-CTLA-4 therapy was permitted, and approximately 40% of dose-escalation patients had received checkpoint inhibitors. Partial responses occurred in three dose-escalation patients: two with cutaneous melanoma and one with hepatocellular carcinoma. Peripheral TCRbeta sequencing aimed to test whether ivuxolimab altered TCR sequence diversity and caused clonal T-cell expansion. The paper covers the monotherapy dose-escalation part of the phase I ivuxolimab trial, which included N of about 50 patients. Study-level results and caveats: On average, CD8+ T cells showed more expanded clones than CD4+ T cells after ivuxolimab. Which antigens the clonally expanded peripheral T cells were specific for was not determined. At doses of 0.1 to 3.0 mg/kg, clonal expansion of both CD4+ and CD8+ T cells in blood was seen between baseline and week 6. Partial responders in the 0.1-3.0 mg/kg groups had among the lowest normalized peripheral clonal expansion, especially among CD8+ T cells. Low levels of normalized T-cell clonal expansion were also shown by some nonresponding patients.

To sequence the TCRbeta CDR3 region, genomic DNA was isolated from the sorted cells. TCRbeta CDR3 regions were sequenced using the immunoSEQ Assay. Not all clones reach the TCRdb copy of this immuneACCESS table, which keeps in-frame sequences only. Checked studies attribute under half of the gap to unresolved V genes and leave the rest unexplained. The sample includes some 69,000 clones, with approximately 80% observed a single time. Of the sample, approximately 2.5% is held by the ten largest clones. Patients with a history of autoimmune disease or receiving systemic immunosuppression were excluded from the trial. Peripheral blood for TCR sequencing was drawn from every dose cohort at baseline, at cycle 4 day 1 and at cycle 7 day 1. The samples were taken from a phase I, first-in-human, multicenter, open-label dose-escalation trial of ivuxolimab. Adults with locally advanced or metastatic melanoma, renal cell carcinoma, hepatocellular carcinoma or head and neck squamous cell carcinoma were enrolled in the trial. Before TCR sequencing, CD4+ T cells and CD8+ T cells were sorted from peripheral blood as separate populations.

Specimen: CD4+ or CD8+ T cells sorted from blood, collected in a trial of the OX40 agonist ivuxolimab. The receptor was derived from an adult with an advanced solid tumor such as melanoma, head and neck, liver or kidney cancer.

The CDR3 is CASSSRRLSYEQYF. In nucleotides, the sequence is TGTGCCAGCAGCTCAAGAAGACTTTCCTACGAGCAGTACTTC. The rearrangement combines TRBV11-2 with TRBJ2-7; the D gene is not confidently resolved. From a lookup of the germline V gene, CDR1 and CDR2 are SGHAT and FQNNGV. The CDR3 runs 14 amino acids, cysteine and phenylalanine included. The kept DNA is CDR3 alone, 42 bases in frame from the first base. Trimming costs V 4 bases and J 1 base, and their ends lie 11 bases apart. Full variable domain (CDR3 extended with the reference TRBV11-2 and TRBJ2-7 proteins): EAGVAQSPRYKIIEKRQSVAFWCNPISGHATLYWYQQILGQGPKLLIQFQNNGVVDDSQLPKDRFSAERLKGVDSTLKIQPAKLEDSAVYLCASSSRRLSYEQYFGPGTRLTVT.